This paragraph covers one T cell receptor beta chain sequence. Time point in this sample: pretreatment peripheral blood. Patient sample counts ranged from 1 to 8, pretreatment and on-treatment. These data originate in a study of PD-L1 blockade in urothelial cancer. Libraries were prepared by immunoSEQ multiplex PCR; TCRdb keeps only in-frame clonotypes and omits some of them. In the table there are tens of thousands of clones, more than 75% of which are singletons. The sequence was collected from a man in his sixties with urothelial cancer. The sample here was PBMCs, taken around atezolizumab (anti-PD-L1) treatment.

The CDR3 protein is CASKGGSLLAKNIQYF. The CDR3 nucleotides are TGTGCCAGTAAGGGGGGGAGCTTACTAGCCAAAAACATTCAGTACTTC. The chain combines TRBV19 with TRBJ2-4, with D maybe TRBD2 (7 bases). V shed 7 bases and J shed 0 bases, with 16 bases lying between them. CDR3 size: 16 residues. Germline V lookup: CDR1 LNHDA, CDR2 SQIVND (reference sequence).